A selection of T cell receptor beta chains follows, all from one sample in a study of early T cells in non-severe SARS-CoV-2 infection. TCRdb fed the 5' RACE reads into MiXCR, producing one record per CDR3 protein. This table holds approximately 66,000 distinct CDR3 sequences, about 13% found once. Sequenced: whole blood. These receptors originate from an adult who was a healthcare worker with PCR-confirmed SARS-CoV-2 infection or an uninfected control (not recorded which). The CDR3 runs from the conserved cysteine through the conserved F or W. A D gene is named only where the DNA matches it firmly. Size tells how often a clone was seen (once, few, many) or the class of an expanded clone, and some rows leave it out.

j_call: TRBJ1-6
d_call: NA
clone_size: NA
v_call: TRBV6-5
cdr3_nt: TGTGCCAGCACCTTCGACAGGTTTTGGAATTCACCCCTCCACTTT
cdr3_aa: CASTFDRFWNSPLHF

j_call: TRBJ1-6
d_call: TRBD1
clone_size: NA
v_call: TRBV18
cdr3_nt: TGTGCCAGCTCAACGGGACAGGGTGGTTCACCCCTCCACTTT
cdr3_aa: CASSTGQGGSPLHF

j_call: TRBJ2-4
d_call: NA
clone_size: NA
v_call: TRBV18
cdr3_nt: TGTGCCAGCTCACCGGCGGGCCTTAGGAACATTCAGTACTTC
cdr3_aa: CASSPAGLRNIQYF

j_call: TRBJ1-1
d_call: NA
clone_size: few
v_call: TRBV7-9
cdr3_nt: TGTGCCAGCAGCTTAAGTATTCCCGGGGGCCCCAACTCTGAAGCTTTCTTT
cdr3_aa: CASSLSIPGGPNSEAFF

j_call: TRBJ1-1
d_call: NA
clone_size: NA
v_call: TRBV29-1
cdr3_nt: TGCAGCGCCGGCAGGGAATCTGAAGCTTTCTTT
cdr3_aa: CSAGRESEAFF

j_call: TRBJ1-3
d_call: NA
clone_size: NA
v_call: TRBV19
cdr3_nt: TGTGCCAGTAGTCCCCAGGAGCTTTCTGGAAACACCATATATTTT
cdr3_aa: CASSPQELSGNTIYF

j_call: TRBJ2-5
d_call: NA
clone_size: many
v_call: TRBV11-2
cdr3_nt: TGTGCCAGCAGCCCCGAGGTCTACTCACAAGAGACCCAGTACTTC
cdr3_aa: CASSPEVYSQETQYF

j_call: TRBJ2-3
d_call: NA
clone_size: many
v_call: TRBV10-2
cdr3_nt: TGCGCCAGCAGCGAAGGGACACCAGATACGCAGTATTTT
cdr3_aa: CASSEGTPDTQYF

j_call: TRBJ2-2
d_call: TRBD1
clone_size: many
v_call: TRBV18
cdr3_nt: TGTGCCAGCTCGATTAAGACAGGGACCACGAACACCGGGGAGCTGTTTTTT
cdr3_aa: CASSIKTGTTNTGELFF

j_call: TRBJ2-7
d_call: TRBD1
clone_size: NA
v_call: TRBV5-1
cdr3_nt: TGCGCCAGCAGCCCGGGACAGGGGGTATACGAGCAGTACTTC
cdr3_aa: CASSPGQGVYEQYF

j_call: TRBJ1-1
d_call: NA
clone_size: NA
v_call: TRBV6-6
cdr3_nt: TGTGCCAGCAGCCAACTTTGGACTGAAGCTTTCTTT
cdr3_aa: CASSQLWTEAFF

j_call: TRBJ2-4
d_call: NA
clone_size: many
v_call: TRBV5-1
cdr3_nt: TGCGCCAGCAGCGGACCAGGCCTAGCCAAAAACATTCAGTACTTC
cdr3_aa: CASSGPGLAKNIQYF